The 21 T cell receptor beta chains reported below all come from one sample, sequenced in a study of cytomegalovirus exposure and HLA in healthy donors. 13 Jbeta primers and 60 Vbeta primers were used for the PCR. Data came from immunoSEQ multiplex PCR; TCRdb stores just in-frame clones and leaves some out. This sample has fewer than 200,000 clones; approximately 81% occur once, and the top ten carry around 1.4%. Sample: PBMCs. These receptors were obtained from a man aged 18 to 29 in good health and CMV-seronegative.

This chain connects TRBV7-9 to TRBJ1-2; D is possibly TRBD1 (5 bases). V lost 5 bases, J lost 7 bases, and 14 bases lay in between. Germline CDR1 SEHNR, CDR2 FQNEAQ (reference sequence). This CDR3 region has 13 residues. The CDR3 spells CASSPITGSGYTF. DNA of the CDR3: TGTGCCAGCAGCCCTATTACAGGATCTGGCTACACCTTC.

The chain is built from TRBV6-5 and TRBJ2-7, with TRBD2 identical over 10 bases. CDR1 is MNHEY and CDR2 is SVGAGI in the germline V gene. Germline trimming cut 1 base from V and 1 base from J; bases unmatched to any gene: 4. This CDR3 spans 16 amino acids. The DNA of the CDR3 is TGTGCCAGCAGTTACTGGACTAGCGGCTCTTCCTACGAGCAGTACTTC. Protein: CASSYWTSGSSYEQYF.

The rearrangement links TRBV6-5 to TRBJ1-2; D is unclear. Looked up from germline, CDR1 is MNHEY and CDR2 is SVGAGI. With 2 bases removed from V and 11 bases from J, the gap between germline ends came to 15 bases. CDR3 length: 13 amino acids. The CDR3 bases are TGTGCCAGCAGTTACGAGCAGGCCCGAAGATACACCTTC. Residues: CASSYEQARRYTF.

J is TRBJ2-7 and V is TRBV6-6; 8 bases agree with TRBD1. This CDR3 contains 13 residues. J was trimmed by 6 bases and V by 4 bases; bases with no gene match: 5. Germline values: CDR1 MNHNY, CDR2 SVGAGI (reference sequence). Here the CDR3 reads CASSSDRAGEQYF. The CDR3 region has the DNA TGTGCCAGCAGTTCGGACAGGGCCGGCGAGCAGTACTTC.

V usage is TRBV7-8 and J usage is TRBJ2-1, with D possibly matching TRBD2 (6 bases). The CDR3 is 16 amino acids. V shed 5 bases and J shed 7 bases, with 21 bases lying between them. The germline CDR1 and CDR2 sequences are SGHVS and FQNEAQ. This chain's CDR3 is CASSPRWTGSGNEQFF. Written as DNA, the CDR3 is TGTGCCAGCAGCCCCCGATGGACGGGGAGCGGGAATGAGCAGTTCTTC. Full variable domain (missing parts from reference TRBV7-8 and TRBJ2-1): GAGVSQSPRYKVAKRGQDVALRCDPISGHVSLFWYQQALGQGPEFLTYFQNEAQLDKSGLPSDRFFAERPEGSVSTLKIQRTQQEDSAVYLCASSPRWTGSGNEQFFGPGTRLTVL.

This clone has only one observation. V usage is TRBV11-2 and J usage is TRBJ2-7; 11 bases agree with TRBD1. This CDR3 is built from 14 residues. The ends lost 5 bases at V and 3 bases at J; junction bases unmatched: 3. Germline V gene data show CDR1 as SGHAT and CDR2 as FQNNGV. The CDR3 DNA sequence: TGTGCCAGCAGCCTGGACAGGGGGCTCTACGAGCAGTACTTC. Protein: CASSLDRGLYEQYF.

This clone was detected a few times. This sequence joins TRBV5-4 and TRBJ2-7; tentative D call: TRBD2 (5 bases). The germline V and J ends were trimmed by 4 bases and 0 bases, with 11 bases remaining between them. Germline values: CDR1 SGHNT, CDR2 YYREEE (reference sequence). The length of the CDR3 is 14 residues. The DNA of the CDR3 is TGTGCCAGCAGCCCGGACTTGAGCTCCTACGAGCAGTACTTC. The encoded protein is CASSPDLSSYEQYF.

The CDR3 protein is CASRGRQFGNEKLFF. The CDR3 region has the DNA TGTGCCAGCAGGGGAAGACAGTTTGGTAATGAAAAACTGTTTTTT. The chain carries TRBV28 and TRBJ1-4; possible D gene TRBD1, 5 bases. The CDR3 runs to 15 residues. Germline CDR1 and CDR2: MDHEN and SYDVKM. Trimming stripped 6 bases from V and 4 bases from J, with 15 bases between.

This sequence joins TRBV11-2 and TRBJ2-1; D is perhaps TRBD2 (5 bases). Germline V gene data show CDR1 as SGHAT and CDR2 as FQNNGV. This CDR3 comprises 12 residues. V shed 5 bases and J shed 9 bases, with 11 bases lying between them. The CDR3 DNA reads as TGTGCCAGCAGCCCCTGGGGAGTTGAGCAGTTCTTC. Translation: CASSPWGVEQFF. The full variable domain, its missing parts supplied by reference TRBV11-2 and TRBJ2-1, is EAGVAQSPRYKIIEKRQSVAFWCNPISGHATLYWYQQILGQGPKLLIQFQNNGVVDDSQLPKDRFSAERLKGVDSTLKIQPAKLEDSAVYLCASSPWGVEQFFGPGTRLTVL.

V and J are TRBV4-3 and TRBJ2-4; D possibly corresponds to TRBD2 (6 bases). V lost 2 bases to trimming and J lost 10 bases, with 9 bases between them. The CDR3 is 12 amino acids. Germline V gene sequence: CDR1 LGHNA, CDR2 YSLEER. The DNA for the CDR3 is TGCGCCAGCAGCCAATGCGGGGCAATTCAGTACTTC. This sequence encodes CASSQCGAIQYF.

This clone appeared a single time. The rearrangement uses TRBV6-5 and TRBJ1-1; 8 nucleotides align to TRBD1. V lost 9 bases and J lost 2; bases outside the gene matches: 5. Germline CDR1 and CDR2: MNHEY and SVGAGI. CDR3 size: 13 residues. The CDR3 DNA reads TGTGCCAGTCAGGGGGCGACCAACACTGAAGCTTTCTTT. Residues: CASQGATNTEAFF.

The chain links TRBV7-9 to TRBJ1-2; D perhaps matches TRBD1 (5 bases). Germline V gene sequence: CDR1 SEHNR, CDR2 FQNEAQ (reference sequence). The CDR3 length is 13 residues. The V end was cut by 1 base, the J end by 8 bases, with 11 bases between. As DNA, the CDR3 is TGTGCCAGCAGCTTAGGGGGCCCGGGCGGCTACACCTTC. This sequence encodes CASSLGGPGGYTF. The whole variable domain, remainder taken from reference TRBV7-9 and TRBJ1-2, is DTGVSQNPRHKITKRGQNVTFRCDPISEHNRLYWYRQTLGQGPEFLTYFQNEAQLEKSRLLSDRFSAERPKGSFSTLEIQRTEQGDSAMYLCASSLGGPGGYTFGSGTRLTVV.

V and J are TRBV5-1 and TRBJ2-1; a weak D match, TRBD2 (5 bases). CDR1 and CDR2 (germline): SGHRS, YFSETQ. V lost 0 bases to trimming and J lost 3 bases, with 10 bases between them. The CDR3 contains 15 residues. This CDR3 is CASSLGLASYNEQFF. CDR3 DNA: TGCGCCAGCAGCTTGGGGCTAGCTAGCTACAATGAGCAGTTCTTC.

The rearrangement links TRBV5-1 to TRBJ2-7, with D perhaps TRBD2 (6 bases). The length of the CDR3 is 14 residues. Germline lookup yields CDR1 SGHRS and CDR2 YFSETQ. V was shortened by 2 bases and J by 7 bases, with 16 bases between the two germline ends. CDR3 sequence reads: CASSLLADAGEQYF. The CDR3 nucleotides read TGCGCCAGCAGCTTATTAGCGGACGCGGGGGAGCAGTACTTC.

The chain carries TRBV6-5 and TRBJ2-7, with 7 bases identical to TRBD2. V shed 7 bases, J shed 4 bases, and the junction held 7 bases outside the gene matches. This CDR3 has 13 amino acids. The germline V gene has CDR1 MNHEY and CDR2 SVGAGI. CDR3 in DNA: TGTGCCAGCACGGGCGGGAGTGGTTACGAGCAGTACTTC. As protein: CASTGGSGYEQYF.

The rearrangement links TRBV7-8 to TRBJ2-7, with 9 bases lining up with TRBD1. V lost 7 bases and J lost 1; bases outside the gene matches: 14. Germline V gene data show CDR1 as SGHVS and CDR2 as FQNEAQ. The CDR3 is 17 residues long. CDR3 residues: CASTLDPTGGRSYEQYF. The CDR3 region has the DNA TGTGCCAGCACCCTCGACCCTACAGGGGGCAGATCCTACGAGCAGTACTTC.

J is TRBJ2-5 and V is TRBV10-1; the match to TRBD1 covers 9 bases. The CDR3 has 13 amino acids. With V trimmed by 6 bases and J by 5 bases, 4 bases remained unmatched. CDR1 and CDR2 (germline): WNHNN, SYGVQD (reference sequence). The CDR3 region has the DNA TGCGCCAGCAGCGATGGACAGGGGGAGACCCAGTACTTC. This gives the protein CASSDGQGETQYF.

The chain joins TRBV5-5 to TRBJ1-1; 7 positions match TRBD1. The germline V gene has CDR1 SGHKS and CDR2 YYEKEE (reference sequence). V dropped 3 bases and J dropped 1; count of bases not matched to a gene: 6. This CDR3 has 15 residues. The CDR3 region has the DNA TGTGCCAGCAGCTGGGCTGACAGGGCGAACACTGAAGCTTTCTTT. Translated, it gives CASSWADRANTEAFF.

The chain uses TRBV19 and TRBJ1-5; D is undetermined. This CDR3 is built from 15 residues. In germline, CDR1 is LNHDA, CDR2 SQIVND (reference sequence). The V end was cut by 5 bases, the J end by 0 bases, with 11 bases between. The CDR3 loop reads CASSQLLGSNQPQHF. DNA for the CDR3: TGTGCCAGTAGTCAATTGCTCGGTAGCAATCAGCCCCAGCATTTT.

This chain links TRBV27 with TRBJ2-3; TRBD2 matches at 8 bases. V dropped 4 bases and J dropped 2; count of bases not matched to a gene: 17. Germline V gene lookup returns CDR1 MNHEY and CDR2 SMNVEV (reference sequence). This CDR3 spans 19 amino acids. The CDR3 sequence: CASSSSLSGSRRFTDTQYF. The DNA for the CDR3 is TGTGCCAGCAGTTCCTCGTTAAGCGGGAGCCGAAGATTCACAGATACGCAGTATTTT.

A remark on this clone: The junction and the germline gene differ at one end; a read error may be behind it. The CDR3, as DNA: TGTTCCAGCAGCCTTAGCAGCTCCTATAATTCACCCCTCCACTTT. Translating it yields CSSSLSSSYNSPLHF. The genes are TRBV7-9 and TRBJ1-6; D is undetermined. Per the germline V gene, CDR1 is SEHNR and CDR2 is FQNEAQ (reference sequence). The CDR3 length is 15 residues.